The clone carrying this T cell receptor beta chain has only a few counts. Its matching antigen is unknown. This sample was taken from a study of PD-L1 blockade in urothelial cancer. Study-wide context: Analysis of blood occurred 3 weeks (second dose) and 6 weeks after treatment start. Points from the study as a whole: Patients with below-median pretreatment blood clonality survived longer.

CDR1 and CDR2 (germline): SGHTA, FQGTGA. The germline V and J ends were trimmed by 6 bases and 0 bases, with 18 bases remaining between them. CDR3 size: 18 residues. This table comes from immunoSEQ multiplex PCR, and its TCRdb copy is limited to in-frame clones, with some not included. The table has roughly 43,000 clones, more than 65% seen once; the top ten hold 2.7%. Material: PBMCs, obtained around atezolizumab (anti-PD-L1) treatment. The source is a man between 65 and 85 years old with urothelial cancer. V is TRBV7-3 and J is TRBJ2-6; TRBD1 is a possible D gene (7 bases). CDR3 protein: CASSGGIGGPSGANVLTF. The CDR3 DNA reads TGTGCCAGCAGTGGGGGGATAGGGGGCCCCTCTGGGGCCAACGTCCTGACTTTC.